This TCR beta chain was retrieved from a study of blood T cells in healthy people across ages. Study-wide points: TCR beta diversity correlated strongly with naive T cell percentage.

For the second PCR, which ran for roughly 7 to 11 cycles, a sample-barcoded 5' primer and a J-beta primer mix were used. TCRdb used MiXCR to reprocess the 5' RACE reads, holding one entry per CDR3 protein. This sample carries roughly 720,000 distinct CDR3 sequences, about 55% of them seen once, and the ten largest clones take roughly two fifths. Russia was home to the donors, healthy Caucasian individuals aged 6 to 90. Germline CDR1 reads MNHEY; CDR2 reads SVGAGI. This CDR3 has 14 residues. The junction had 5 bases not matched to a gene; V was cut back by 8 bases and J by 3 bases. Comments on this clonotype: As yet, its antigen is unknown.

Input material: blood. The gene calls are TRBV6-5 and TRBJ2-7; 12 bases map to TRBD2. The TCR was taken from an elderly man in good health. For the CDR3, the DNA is TGTGCCAGCCGCCTGACTAGCGGGAGCTACGAGCAGTACTTC. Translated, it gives CASRLTSGSYEQYF.